This T cell receptor (beta chain) was identified during a study of blood T cell repertoires in COVID-19. The overall study: Specimens from acute and convalescent COVID-19 originated in the United States, Italy and Spain. T cells, B-cell-depleted T cells, or PBMCs supplied cDNA or gDNA.

The CDR3 is made up of 14 amino acids. The V gene's germline CDR1 is KGHSH and CDR2 LQKENI. Deletions cut 6 bases from V and 2 bases from J, with 11 bases between. How the authors handled the data: Estimation of nucleated cell counts relied on the amplification of reference gene primers. TCRdb's copy holds only in-frame clones and misses some; the assay was immunoSEQ multiplex PCR. V, J and clone size were drawn from that table, and D and trimming were deduced from the DNA. The repertoire holds 250,000 or so clones, with about 88% as singletons. The source is a woman aged 60 to 75 with acute or convalescent COVID-19. Material: peripheral blood. V is TRBV18 and J is TRBJ1-5; unclear D gene. CDR3 DNA: TGTGCCAGCTCCGGGGAGAGTCGCAATCAGCCCCAGCATTTT. Protein sequence: CASSGESRNQPQHF.